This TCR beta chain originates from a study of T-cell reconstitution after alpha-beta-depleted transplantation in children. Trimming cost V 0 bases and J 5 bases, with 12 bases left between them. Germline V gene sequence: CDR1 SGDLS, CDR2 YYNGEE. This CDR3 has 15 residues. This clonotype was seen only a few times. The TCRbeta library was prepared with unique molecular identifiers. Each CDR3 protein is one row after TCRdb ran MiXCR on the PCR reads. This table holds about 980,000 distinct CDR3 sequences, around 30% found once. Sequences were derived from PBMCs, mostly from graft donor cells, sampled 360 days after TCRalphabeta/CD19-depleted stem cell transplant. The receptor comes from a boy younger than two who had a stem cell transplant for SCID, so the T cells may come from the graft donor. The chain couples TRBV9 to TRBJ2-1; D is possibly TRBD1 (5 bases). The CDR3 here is CASSVGQGSNNEQFF. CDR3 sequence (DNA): TGTGCCAGCAGCGTAGGGCAGGGTTCAAACAATGAGCAGTTCTTC.